The 2 T cell receptor beta chains listed next were all sequenced from one sample in a study of blood T cells in healthy people across ages. A second roughly 7 to 11 cycle PCR used barcoded and J-beta primers. MiXCR, applied by TCRdb to the 5' RACE reads, yields one record per CDR3 protein. The sample includes 850,000 to 1,100,000 distinct CDR3 sequences, around two fifths of them seen just once. The sequenced sample was blood. All receptors derive from a man aged 18-30 years in good health.

There are many counts of this clonotype. The chain recombines TRBV7-2 with TRBJ2-6; no reliable D call. The CDR3 length is 15 residues. The ends were cut back, 1 base at V and 1 base at J, with 5 bases in the middle. The germline V gene encodes CDR1 SGHTA and CDR2 FQGNSA. CDR3: CASSLGISGANVLTF. The DNA for the CDR3 is TGTGCCAGCAGCTTAGGGATTTCTGGGGCCAACGTCCTGACTTTC. The full variable domain, completed using reference TRBV7-2 and TRBJ2-6, is GAGVSQSPSNKVTEKGKDVELRCDPISGHTALYWYRQSLGQGLEFLIYFQGNSAPDKSGLPSDRFSAERTGGSVSTLTIQRTQQEDSAVYLCASSLGISGANVLTFGAGSRLTVL.

The chain uses TRBV4-3 and TRBJ2-1; TRBD2 agrees at 9 bases. With 0 bases clipped from V and 7 bases from J, the junction kept 13 bases outside the gene matches. Germline V gives CDR1 LGHNA, CDR2 YSLEER. CDR3 length: 18 amino acids. The CDR3 loop reads CASSQEVLAGGLGNEQFF. The DNA for the CDR3 is TGCGCCAGCAGCCAAGAAGTGTTGGCGGGGGGGCTGGGGAATGAGCAGTTCTTC.